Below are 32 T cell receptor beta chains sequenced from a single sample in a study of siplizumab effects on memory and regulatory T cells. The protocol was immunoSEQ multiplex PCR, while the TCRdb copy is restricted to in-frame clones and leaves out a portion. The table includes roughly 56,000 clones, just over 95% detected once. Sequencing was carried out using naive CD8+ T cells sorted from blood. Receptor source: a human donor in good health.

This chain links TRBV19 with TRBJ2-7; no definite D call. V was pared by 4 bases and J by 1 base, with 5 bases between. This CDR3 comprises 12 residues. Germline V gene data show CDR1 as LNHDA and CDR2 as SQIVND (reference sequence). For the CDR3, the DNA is TGTGCCAGTAGTAAAGGTTCCTACGAGCAGTACTTC. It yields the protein CASSKGSYEQYF.

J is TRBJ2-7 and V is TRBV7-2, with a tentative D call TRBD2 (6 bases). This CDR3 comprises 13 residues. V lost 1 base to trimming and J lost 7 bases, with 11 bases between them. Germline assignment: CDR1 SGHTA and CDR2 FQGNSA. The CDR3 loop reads CASSLGSGGEQYF. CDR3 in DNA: TGTGCCAGCAGCTTAGGGTCCGGAGGGGAGCAGTACTTC.

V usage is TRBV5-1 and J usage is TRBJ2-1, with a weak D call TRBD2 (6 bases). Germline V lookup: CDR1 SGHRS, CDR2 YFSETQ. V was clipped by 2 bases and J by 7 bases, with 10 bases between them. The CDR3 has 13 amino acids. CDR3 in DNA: TGCGCCAGCAGCTTCTCGGGAGTGAATGAGCAGTTCTTC. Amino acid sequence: CASSFSGVNEQFF.

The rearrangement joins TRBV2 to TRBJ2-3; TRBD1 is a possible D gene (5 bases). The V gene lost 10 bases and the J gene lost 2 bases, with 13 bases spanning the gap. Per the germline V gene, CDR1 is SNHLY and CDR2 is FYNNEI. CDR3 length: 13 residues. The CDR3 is CATVDSYTDTQYF. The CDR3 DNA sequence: TGTGCCACCGTAGACAGTTACACAGATACGCAGTATTTT. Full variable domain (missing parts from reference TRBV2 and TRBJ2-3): EPEVTQTPSHQVTQMGQEVILRCVPISNHLYFYWYRQILGQKVEFLVSFYNNEISEKSEIFDDQFSVERPDGSNFTLKIRSTKLEDSAMYFCATVDSYTDTQYFGPGTRLTVL.

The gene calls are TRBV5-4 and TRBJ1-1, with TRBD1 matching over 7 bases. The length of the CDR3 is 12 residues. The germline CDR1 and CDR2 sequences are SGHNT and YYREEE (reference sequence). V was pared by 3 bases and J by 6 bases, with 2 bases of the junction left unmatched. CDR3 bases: TGTGCCAGCAGCTCCCAGGGGGCTGAAGCTTTCTTT. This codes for CASSSQGAEAFF.

The CDR3 is CASSDPEGGLATDTQYF. The CDR3 coding sequence is TGTGCCAGCAGCGACCCTGAGGGGGGACTAGCCACAGATACGCAGTATTTT. V and J are TRBV7-3 and TRBJ2-3, with 9 bases lining up with TRBD2. The CDR3 has 17 amino acids. The V gene's germline CDR1 is SGHTA and CDR2 FQGTGA. Germline trimming cut 5 bases from V and 2 bases from J; bases unmatched to any gene: 11.

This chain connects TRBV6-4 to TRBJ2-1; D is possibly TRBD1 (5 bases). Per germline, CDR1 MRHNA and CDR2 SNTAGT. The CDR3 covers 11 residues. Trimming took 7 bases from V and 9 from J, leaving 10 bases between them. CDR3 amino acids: CASTQGSEQFF. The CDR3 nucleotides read TGTGCCAGCACCCAGGGAAGTGAGCAGTTCTTC.

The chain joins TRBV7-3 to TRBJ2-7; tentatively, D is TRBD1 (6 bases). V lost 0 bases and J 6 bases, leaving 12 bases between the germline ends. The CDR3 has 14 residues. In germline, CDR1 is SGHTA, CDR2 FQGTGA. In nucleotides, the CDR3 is TGTGCCAGCAGCTTAACTCCAGGGGCGAGCGAGCAGTACTTC. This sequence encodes CASSLTPGASEQYF. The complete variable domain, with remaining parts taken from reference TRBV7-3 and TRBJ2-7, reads GAGVSQTPSNKVTEKGKYVELRCDPISGHTALYWYRQSLGQGPEFLIYFQGTGAADDSGLPNDRFFAVRPEGSVSTLKIQRTERGDSAVYLCASSLTPGASEQYFGPGTRLTVT.

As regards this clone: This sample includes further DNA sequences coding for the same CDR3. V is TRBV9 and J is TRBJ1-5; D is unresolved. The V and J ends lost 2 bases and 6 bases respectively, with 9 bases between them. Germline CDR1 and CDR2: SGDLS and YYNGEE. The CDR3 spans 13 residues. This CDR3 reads CASSVGSGQPQHF. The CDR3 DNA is TGTGCCAGCAGCGTGGGGTCGGGTCAGCCCCAGCATTTT. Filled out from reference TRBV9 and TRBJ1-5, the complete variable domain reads DSGVTQTPKHLITATGQRVTLRCSPRSGDLSVYWYQQSLDQGLQFLIQYYNGEERAKGNILERFSAQQFPDLHSELNLSSLELGDSALYFCASSVGSGQPQHFGDGTRLSIL.

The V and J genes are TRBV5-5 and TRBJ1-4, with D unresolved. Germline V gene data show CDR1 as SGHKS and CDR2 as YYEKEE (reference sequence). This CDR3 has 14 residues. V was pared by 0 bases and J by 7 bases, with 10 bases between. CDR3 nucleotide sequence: TGTGCCAGCAGCTTGGAGGGTTTAGGTGAAAAACTGTTTTTT. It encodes CASSLEGLGEKLFF.

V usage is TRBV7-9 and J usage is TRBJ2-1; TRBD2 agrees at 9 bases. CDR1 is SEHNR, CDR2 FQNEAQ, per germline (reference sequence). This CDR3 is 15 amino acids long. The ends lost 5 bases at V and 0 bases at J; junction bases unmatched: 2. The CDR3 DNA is TGTGCCAGCAGCGGACTAGCGAGCTCCTACAATGAGCAGTTCTTC. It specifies CASSGLASSYNEQFF. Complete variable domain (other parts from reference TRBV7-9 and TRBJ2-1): DTGVSQNPRHKITKRGQNVTFRCDPISEHNRLYWYRQTLGQGPEFLTYFQNEAQLEKSRLLSDRFSAERPKGSFSTLEIQRTEQGDSAMYLCASSGLASSYNEQFFGPGTRLTVL.

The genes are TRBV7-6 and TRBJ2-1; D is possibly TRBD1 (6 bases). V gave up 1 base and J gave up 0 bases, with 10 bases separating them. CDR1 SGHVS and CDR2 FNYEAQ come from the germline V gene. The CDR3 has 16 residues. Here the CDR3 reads CASSLEQGGSYNEQFF. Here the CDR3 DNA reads TGTGCCAGCAGCTTAGAACAGGGTGGCTCCTACAATGAGCAGTTCTTC. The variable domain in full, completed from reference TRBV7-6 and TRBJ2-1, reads GAGVSQSPRYKVTKRGQDVALRCDPISGHVSLYWYRQALGQGPEFLTYFNYEAQQDKSGLPNDRFSAERPEGSISTLTIQRTEQRDSAMYRCASSLEQGGSYNEQFFGPGTRLTVL.

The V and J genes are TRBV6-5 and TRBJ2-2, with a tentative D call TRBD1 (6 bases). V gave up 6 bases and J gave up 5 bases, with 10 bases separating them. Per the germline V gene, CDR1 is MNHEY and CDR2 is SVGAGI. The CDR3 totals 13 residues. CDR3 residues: CASRDRWTGELFF. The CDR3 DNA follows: TGTGCCAGCAGAGACAGGTGGACCGGGGAGCTGTTTTTT.

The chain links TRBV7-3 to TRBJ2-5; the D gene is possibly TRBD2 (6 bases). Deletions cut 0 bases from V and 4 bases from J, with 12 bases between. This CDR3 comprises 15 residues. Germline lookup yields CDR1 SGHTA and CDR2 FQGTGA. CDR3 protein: CASSLTGGLGETQYF. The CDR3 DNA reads TGTGCCAGCAGCTTAACGGGGGGTTTAGGAGAGACCCAGTACTTC.

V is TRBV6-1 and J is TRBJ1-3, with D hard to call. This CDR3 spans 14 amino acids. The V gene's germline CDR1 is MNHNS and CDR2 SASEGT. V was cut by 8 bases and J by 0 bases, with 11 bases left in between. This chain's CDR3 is CASGNWDSGNTIYF. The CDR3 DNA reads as TGTGCCAGCGGGAATTGGGACTCTGGAAACACCATATATTTT.

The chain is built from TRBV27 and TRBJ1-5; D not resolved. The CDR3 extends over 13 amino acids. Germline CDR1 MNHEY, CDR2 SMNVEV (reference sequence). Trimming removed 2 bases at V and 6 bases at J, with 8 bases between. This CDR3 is CASSLGSAQPQHF. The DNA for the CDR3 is TGTGCCAGCAGTTTAGGGTCCGCTCAGCCCCAGCATTTT.

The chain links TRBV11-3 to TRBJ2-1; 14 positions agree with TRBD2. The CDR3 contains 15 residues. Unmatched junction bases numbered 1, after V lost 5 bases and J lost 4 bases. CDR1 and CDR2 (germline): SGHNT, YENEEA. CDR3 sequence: CASSRLAGGYNEQFF. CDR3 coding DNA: TGTGCCAGCAGCCGACTAGCGGGAGGGTACAATGAGCAGTTCTTC.

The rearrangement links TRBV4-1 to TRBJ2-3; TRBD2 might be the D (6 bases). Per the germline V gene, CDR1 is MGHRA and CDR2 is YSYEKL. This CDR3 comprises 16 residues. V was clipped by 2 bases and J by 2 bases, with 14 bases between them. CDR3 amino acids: CASSQTGAPPTDTQYF. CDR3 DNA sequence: TGCGCCAGCAGCCAAACGGGAGCCCCCCCCACAGATACGCAGTATTTT.

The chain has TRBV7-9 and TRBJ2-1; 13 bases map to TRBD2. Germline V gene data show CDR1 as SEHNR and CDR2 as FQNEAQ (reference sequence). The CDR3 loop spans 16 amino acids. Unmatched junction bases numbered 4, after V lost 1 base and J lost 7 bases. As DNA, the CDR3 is TGTGCCAGCAGCTTAGGGATGGGACTAGCGGGGAATGAGCAGTTCTTC. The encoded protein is CASSLGMGLAGNEQFF.

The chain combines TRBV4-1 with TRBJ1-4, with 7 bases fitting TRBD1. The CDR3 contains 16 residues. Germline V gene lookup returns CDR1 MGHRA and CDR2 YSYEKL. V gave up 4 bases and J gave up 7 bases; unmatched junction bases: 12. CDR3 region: CASSRKDRVVGEKLFF. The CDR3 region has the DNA TGCGCCAGCAGCCGCAAAGACAGGGTGGTAGGTGAAAAACTGTTTTTT.

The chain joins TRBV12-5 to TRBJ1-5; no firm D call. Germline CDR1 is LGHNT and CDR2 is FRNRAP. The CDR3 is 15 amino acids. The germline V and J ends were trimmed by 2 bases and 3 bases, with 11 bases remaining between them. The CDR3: CASGLLRAANQPQHF. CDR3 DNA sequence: TGTGCTAGTGGTTTGCTTCGGGCAGCCAATCAGCCCCAGCATTTT.

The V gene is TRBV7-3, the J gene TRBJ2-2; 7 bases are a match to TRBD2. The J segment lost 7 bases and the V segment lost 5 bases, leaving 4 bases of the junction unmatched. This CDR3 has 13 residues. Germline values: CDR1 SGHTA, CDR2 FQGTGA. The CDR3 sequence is CASSPGGIGELFF. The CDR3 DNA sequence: TGTGCCAGCAGCCCCGGGGGGATCGGGGAGCTGTTTTTT.

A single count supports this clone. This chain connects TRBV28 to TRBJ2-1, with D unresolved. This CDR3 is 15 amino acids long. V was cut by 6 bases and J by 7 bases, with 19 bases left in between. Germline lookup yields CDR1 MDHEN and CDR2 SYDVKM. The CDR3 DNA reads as TGTGCCAGCAGACTCCCCGCTGGCGCCTCAAATGAGCAGTTCTTC. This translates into CASRLPAGASNEQFF.

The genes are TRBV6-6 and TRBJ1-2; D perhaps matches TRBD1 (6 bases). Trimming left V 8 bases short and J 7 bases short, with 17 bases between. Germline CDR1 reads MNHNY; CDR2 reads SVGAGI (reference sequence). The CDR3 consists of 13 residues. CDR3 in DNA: TGTGCCAGCTACTCGGGGGCCGGGACTGGCTACACCTTC. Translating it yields CASYSGAGTGYTF.

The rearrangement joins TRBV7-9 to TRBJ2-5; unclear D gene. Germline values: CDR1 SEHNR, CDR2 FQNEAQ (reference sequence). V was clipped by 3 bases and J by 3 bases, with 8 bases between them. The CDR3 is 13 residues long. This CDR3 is CASSLELKETQYF. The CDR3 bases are TGTGCCAGCAGCTTGGAGCTAAAAGAGACCCAGTACTTC.

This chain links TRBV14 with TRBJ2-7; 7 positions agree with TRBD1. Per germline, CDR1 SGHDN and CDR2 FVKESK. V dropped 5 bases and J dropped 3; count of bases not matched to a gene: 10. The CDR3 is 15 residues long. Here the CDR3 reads CASSAPGQSLYEQYF. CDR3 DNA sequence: TGTGCCAGCAGCGCCCCGGGACAGAGTCTCTACGAGCAGTACTTC.

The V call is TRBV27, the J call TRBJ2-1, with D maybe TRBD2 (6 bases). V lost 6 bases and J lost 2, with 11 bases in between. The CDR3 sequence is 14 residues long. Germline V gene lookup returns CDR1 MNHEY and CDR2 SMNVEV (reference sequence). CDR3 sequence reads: CASSQRATYNEQFF. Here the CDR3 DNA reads TGTGCCAGCAGCCAGCGGGCCACCTACAATGAGCAGTTCTTC.

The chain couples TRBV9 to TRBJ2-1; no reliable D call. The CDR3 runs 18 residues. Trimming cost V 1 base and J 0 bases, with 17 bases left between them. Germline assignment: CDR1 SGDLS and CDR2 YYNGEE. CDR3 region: CASSVSRSPVSSYNEQFF. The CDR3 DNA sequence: TGTGCCAGCAGCGTATCCCGTTCGCCCGTAAGCTCCTACAATGAGCAGTTCTTC.

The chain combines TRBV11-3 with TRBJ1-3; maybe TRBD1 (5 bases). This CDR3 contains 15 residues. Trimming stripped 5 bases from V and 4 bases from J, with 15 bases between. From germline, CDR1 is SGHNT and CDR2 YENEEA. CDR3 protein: CASSPHFGGGNTIYF. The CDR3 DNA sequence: TGTGCCAGCAGCCCGCACTTCGGGGGAGGAAACACCATATATTTT.

CDR3 bases: TGTGCCTCGGGGAACACTGAAGCTTTCTTT. Protein product: CASGNTEAFF. V usage is TRBV7-6 and J usage is TRBJ1-1; D is unresolved. Trimming removed 11 bases from V and 1 base from J, with 5 bases in between. The CDR3 contains 10 residues. Looked up from germline, CDR1 is SGHVS and CDR2 is FNYEAQ. Complete variable domain (other parts from reference TRBV7-6 and TRBJ1-1): GAGVSQSPRYKVTKRGQDVALRCDPISGHVSLYWYRQALGQGPEFLTYFNYEAQQDKSGLPNDRFSAERPEGSISTLTIQRTEQRDSAMYRCASGNTEAFFGQGTRLTVV.

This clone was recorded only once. CDR3 amino acids: CASSTNAGTNSGNTIYF. The CDR3 region has the DNA TGTGCCAGCTCAACTAACGCAGGGACCAACTCTGGAAACACCATATATTTT. The rearrangement joins TRBV18 to TRBJ1-3; tentatively, D is TRBD1 (5 bases). V lost 5 bases and J 0 bases, leaving 17 bases between the germline ends. The CDR3 covers 17 residues. Germline values: CDR1 KGHSH, CDR2 LQKENI.

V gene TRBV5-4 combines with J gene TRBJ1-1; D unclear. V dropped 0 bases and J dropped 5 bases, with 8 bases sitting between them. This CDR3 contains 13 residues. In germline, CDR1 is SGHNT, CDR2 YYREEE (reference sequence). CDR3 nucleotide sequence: TGTGCCAGCAGCTTGGAATGGGAGACTGAAGCTTTCTTT. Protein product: CASSLEWETEAFF. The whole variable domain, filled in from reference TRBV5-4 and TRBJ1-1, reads ETGVTQSPTHLIKTRGQQVTLRCSSQSGHNTVSWYQQALGQGPQFIFQYYREEENGRGNFPPRFSGLQFPNYSSELNVNALELDDSALYLCASSLEWETEAFFGQGTRLTVV.